The 8 T cell receptor beta chains below come from one sample, sequenced in a study of blood T cell repertoires in COVID-19. Data came from immunoSEQ multiplex PCR; TCRdb stores just in-frame clones and leaves some out. This table holds around 200,000 clones, roughly 84% found once. Sequencing input: peripheral blood. These receptors were collected from a man aged 40-49 years with active or convalescent COVID-19.

The rearrangement joins TRBV28 to TRBJ1-2; D unclear. Germline values: CDR1 MDHEN, CDR2 SYDVKM. This CDR3 comprises 14 residues. The V end was cut by 5 bases, the J end by 2 bases, with 12 bases between. CDR3 protein: CASSPRPPNYGYTF. The CDR3 DNA reads as TGTGCCAGCAGTCCCAGGCCGCCAAACTATGGCTACACCTTC.

This clone was picked up one time. This rearrangement joins TRBV7-9 to TRBJ2-3, with 8 bases aligning to TRBD1. The CDR3 is 13 amino acids. V was pared by 4 bases and J by 9 bases, with 6 bases of the junction left unmatched. Per the germline V gene, CDR1 is SEHNR and CDR2 is FQNEAQ (reference sequence). CDR3: CASSSGQGGTQYF. The DNA of the CDR3 is TGTGCCAGCAGCTCCGGACAGGGCGGGACGCAGTATTTT. Filled out from reference TRBV7-9 and TRBJ2-3, the complete variable domain reads DTGVSQNPRHKITKRGQNVTFRCDPISEHNRLYWYRQTLGQGPEFLTYFQNEAQLEKSRLLSDRFSAERPKGSFSTLEIQRTEQGDSAMYLCASSSGQGGTQYFGPGTRLTVL.

J is TRBJ1-2 and V is TRBV29-1; 9 positions match TRBD1. Germline CDR1 is SQVTM and CDR2 is ANQGSEA. This CDR3 region has 14 residues. Trimming at V came to 4 bases and at J to 5 bases, leaving 8 bases not matched to a gene. Here the CDR3 DNA reads TGCAGCGTTGGACAGGGGGACAGAGCGTATGGCTACACCTTC. It codes for CSVGQGDRAYGYTF.

CDR3 in DNA: TGTGCCAGCAGACGAAGACAGGGAAACACTGAAGCTTTCTTT. Protein sequence: CASRRRQGNTEAFF. The V gene is TRBV5-6, the J gene TRBJ1-1, with 7 bases lining up with TRBD1. The CDR3 covers 14 residues. Trimming took 5 bases from V and 2 from J; bases not matched to a gene: 6. Germline V gene lookup returns CDR1 SGHDT and CDR2 YYEEEE.

V and J are TRBV25-1 and TRBJ1-5, with D tentatively TRBD1 (5 bases). The V gene lost 7 bases and the J gene lost 4 bases, with 17 bases spanning the gap. CDR1 is MGHDK and CDR2 is SYGVNS in the germline V gene. The CDR3 is 15 residues long. In DNA form, the CDR3 reads TGTGCCAGCATGAGGACAAGGCGGCGAAATCAGCCCCAGCATTTT. Encoded protein: CASMRTRRRNQPQHF. Combining the CDR3 with reference TRBV25-1 and TRBJ1-5 gives the whole variable domain EADIYQTPRYLVIGTGKKITLECSQTMGHDKMYWYQQDPGMELHLIHYSYGVNSTEKGDLSSESTVSRIRTEHFPLTLESARPSHTSQYLCASMRTRRRNQPQHFGDGTRLSIL.

The chain uses TRBV28 and TRBJ1-1; 7 positions agree with TRBD1. The CDR3 runs to 13 residues. CDR1 is MDHEN and CDR2 is SYDVKM in the germline V gene. Losses at the gene ends were 3 bases for V and 11 bases for J; bases not matched to a gene: 9. CDR3 bases: TGTGCCAGCAGTTTGAAACAGGGGTTTGTCGCTTTCTTT. This encodes CASSLKQGFVAFF.

The rearrangement links TRBV28 to TRBJ1-3; 10 bases fit TRBD1. Germline V gives CDR1 MDHEN, CDR2 SYDVKM. This CDR3 region has 19 residues. With V trimmed by 6 bases and J by 0 bases, 14 bases remained unmatched. The CDR3 DNA sequence: TGTGCCAGCAGCAACCGGGACAGGGGACAACACCCCTCTGGAAACACCATATATTTT. Protein sequence: CASSNRDRGQHPSGNTIYF.

The CDR3 DNA follows: TGTGCCAGCACCCATTCAGGGAATAGCGAAAAACTGTTTTTT. This gives the protein CASTHSGNSEKLFF. The J gene is TRBJ1-4, the V gene TRBV5-4; weak D call: TRBD1 (5 bases). The CDR3 sequence is 14 residues long. Trimming stripped 6 bases from V and 8 bases from J, with 17 bases between. CDR1 and CDR2 (germline): SGHNT, YYREEE (reference sequence).